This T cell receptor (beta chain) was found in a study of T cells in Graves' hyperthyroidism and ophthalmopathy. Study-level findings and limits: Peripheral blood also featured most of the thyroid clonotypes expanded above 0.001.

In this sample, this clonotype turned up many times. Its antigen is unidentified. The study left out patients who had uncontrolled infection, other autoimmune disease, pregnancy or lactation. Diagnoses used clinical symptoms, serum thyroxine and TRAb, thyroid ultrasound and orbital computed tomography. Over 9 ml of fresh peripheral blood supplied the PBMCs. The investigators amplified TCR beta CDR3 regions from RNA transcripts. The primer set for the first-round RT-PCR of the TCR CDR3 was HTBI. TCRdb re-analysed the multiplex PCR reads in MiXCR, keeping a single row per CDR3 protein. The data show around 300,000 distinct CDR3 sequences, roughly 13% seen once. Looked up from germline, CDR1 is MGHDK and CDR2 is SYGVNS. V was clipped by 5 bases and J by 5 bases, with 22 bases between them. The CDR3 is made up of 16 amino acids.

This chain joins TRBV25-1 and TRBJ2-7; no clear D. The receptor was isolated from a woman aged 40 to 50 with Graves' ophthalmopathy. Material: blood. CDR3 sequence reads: CASSPPSTLNPHEQYF. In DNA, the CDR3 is TGTGCCAGCAGTCCCCCGTCGACCCTAAATCCCCACGAGCAGTACTTC.